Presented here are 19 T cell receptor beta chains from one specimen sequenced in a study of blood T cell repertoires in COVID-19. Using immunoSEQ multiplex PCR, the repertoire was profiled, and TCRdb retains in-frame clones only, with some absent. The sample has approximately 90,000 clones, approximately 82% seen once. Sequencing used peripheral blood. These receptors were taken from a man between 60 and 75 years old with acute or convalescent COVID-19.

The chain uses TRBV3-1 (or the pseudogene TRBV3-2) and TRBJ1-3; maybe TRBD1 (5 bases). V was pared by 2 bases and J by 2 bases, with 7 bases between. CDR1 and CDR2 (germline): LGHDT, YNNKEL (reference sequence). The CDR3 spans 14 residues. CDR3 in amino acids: CASSQKGTGNTIYF. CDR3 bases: TGTGCCAGCAGCCAAAAGGGGACTGGAAACACCATATATTTT.

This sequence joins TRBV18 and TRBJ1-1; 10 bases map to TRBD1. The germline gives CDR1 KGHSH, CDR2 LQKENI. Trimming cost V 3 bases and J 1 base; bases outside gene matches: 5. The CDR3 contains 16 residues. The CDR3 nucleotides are TGTGCCAGCTCACCCATGGGACAGGGGACGAACACTGAAGCTTTCTTT. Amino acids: CASSPMGQGTNTEAFF.

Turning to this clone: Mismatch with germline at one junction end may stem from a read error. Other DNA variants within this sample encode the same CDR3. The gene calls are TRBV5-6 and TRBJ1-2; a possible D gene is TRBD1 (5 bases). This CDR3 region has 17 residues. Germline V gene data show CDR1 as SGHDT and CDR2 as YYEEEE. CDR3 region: CASSLSLLQTANYGYTF. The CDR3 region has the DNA TGTGCCAGCAGCTTGAGTCTCCTTCAGACAGCTAACTATGGCTACACTTTC. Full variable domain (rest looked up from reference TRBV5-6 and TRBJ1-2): DAGVTQSPTHLIKTRGQQVTLRCSPKSGHDTVSWYQQALGQGPQFIFQYYEEEERQRGNFPDRFSGHQFPNYSSELNVNALLLGDSALYLCASSLSLLQTANYGYTFGSGTRLTVV.

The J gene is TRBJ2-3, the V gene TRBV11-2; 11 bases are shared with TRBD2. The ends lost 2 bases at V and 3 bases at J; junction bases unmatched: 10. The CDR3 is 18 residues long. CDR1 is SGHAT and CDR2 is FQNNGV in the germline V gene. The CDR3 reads CASSLLYLAGGRTDTQYF. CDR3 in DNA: TGTGCCAGCAGCTTATTATACCTAGCGGGGGGCAGGACAGATACGCAGTATTTT.

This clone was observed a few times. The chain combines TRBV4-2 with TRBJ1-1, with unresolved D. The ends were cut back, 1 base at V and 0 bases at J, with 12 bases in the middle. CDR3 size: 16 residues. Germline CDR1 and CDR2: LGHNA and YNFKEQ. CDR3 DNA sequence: TGTGCCAGCAGCCAAGGAACAGAGCCCATGAACACTGAAGCTTTCTTT. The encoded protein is CASSQGTEPMNTEAFF.

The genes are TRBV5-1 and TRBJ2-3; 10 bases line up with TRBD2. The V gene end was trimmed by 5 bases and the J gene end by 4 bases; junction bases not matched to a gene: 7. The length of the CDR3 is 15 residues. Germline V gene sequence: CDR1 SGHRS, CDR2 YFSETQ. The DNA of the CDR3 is TGCGCCAGCAGAATCCTAGCGGGAGCTGCAGATACGCAGTATTTT. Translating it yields CASRILAGAADTQYF.

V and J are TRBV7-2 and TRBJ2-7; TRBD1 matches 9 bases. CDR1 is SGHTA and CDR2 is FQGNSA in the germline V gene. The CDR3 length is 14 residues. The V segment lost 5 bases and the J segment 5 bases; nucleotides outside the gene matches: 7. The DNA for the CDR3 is TGTGCCAGCAGCCCGGGACAGGGATTTAACGAGCAGTACTTC. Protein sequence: CASSPGQGFNEQYF.

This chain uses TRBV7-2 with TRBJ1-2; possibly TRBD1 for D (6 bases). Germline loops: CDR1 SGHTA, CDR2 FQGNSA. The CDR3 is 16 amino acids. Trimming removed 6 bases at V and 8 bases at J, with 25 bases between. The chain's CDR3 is CASRPLARGGIRGYTF. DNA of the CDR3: TGTGCCAGCAGACCTCTTGCGAGAGGGGGAATTCGGGGCTACACCTTC.

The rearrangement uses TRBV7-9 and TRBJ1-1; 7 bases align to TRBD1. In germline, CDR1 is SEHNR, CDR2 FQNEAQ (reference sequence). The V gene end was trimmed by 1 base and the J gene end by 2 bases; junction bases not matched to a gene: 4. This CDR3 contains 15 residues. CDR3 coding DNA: TGTGCCAGCAGCTTAGAAGGGACAGTAAACACTGAAGCTTTCTTT. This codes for CASSLEGTVNTEAFF.

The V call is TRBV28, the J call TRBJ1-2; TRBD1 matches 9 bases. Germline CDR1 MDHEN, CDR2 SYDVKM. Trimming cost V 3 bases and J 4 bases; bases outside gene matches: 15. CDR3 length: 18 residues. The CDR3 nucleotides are TGTGCCAGCAGTTTGTTCGGGACAGGGACTATTTTGGGCTATGGCTACACCTTC. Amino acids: CASSLFGTGTILGYGYTF.

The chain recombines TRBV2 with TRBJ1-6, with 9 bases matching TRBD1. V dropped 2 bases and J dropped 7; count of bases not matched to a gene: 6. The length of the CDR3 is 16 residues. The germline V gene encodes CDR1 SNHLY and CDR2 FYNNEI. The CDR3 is CASSEFVGQGNSPLHF. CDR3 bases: TGTGCCAGCAGTGAATTTGTCGGACAGGGGAATTCACCCCTCCACTTT.

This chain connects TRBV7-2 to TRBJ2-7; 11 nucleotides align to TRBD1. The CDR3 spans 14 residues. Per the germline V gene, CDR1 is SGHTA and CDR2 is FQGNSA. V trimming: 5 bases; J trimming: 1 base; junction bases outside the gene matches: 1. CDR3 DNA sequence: TGTGCCAGCAGCGGGGACAGGGGGTCCTACGAGCAGTACTTC. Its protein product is CASSGDRGSYEQYF.

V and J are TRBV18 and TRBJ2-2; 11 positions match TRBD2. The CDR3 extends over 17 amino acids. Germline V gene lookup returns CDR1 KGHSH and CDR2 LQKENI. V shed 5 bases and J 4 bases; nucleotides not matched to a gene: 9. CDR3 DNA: TGTGCCAGCTCATCCAATAGCGGGGGGGCCTCCACCGGGGAGCTGTTTTTT. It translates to CASSSNSGGASTGELFF.

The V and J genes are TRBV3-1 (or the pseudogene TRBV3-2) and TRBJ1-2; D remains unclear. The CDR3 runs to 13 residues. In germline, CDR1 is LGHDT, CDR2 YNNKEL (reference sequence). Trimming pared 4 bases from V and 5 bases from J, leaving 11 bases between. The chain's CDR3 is CASSRLRDYGYTF. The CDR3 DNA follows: TGTGCCAGCAGCCGCCTGCGCGATTATGGCTACACCTTC.

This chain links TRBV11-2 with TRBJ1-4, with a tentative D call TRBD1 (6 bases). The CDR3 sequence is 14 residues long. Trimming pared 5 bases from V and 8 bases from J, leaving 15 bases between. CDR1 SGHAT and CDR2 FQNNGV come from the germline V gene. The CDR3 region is CASSPGHRREKLFF. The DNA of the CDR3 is TGTGCCAGCAGCCCGGGACACCGGAGAGAAAAACTGTTTTTT. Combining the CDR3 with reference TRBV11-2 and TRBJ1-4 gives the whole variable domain EAGVAQSPRYKIIEKRQSVAFWCNPISGHATLYWYQQILGQGPKLLIQFQNNGVVDDSQLPKDRFSAERLKGVDSTLKIQPAKLEDSAVYLCASSPGHRREKLFFGSGTQLSVL.

This CDR3 is CASSQEQKPRDEQFF. Written as DNA, the CDR3 is TGCGCCAGCAGCCAAGAGCAGAAACCGAGGGATGAGCAGTTCTTC. The chain carries TRBV4-3 and TRBJ2-1; maybe TRBD2 (5 bases). This CDR3 contains 15 residues. CDR1 is LGHNA and CDR2 is YSLEER in the germline V gene. V was pared by 0 bases and J by 8 bases, with 14 bases between.

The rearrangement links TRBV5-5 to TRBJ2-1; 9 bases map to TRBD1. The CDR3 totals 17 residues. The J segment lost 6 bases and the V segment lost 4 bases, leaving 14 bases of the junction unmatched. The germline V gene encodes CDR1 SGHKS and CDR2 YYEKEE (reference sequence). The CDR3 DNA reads TGTGCCAGCAGCCTGCACGAGGGGACAGGGTGGTTCAATGAGCAGTTCTTC. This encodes CASSLHEGTGWFNEQFF.

The CDR3 is CASSLRTVNTEAFF. The CDR3, as DNA: TGCGCCAGCAGCCTCCGGACAGTGAACACTGAAGCTTTCTTT. The chain combines TRBV4-3 with TRBJ1-1; tentative D call: TRBD1 (6 bases). This CDR3 spans 14 amino acids. The V gene's germline CDR1 is LGHNA and CDR2 YSLEER. Trimming left V 4 bases short and J 0 bases short, with 9 bases between.

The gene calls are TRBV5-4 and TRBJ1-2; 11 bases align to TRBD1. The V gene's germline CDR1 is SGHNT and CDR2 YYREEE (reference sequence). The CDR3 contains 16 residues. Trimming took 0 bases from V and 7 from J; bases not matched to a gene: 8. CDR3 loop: CASSLVWGQGVLGYTF. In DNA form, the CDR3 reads TGTGCCAGCAGCTTGGTCTGGGGACAGGGGGTTCTTGGCTACACCTTC. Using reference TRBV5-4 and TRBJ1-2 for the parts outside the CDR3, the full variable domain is ETGVTQSPTHLIKTRGQQVTLRCSSQSGHNTVSWYQQALGQGPQFIFQYYREEENGRGNFPPRFSGLQFPNYSSELNVNALELDDSALYLCASSLVWGQGVLGYTFGSGTRLTVV.